A selection of T cell receptor beta chains follows, all from one sample in a study of cytomegalovirus exposure and HLA in healthy donors. Clones were read by immunoSEQ multiplex PCR, and TCRdb kept only the in-frame ones, dropping some. The sample holds 100,000 to 150,000 clones; about three quarters are singletons and the top ten take approximately 0.99%. Sequenced: PBMCs. The receptors shown here come from a woman aged 25 to 45 in good health and CMV-seronegative. CDR3s include the opening cysteine and the closing phenylalanine or tryptophan.

v_call	j_call	cdr3_length	cdr3_aa
TRBV4-1	TRBJ2-5	16	CASSQDHQVRWETQYF
TRBV5-1	TRBJ1-2	16	CASSLPSTANNYGYTF
TRBV5-3	TRBJ2-7	16	CARSLGGASGTYEQYF
TRBV12-5	TRBJ2-7	12	CASRGWTYEQYF
TRBV2	TRBJ2-3	17	CASSEERTNRHSDTQYF
TRBV9	TRBJ1-1	15	CASSVASGANTEAFF
TRBV10-2	TRBJ1-4	15	CASSVATGGNEKLFF
TRBV19	TRBJ2-3	15	CASTESRGRADTQYF
TRBV6-5	TRBJ2-1	12	CASSETGTLLFF
TRBV27	TRBJ2-1	16	CASSLSGRGGYNEQFF
TRBV30	TRBJ1-2	12	CAWGGDHYGYTF
TRBV11-3	TRBJ2-1	16	CASSFRSGRVGNEQFF
TRBV19	TRBJ1-6	15	CASADSDSYNSPLHF
TRBV25-1	TRBJ1-1	11	CASSSLGEAFF
TRBV27	TRBJ2-7	14	CASSLSAGVDEQYF
TRBV7-9	TRBJ2-1	15	CASSTYRVSYNEQFF
TRBV6-6	TRBJ1-2	13	CASFLNRYLGYTF
TRBV5-1	TRBJ2-6	15	CASSSSGSGANVLTF
TRBV4-1	TRBJ1-2	14	CASSQEQGRSGYTF
TRBV7-8	TRBJ1-1	16	CASSLFGGVRGTEAFF
TRBV19	TRBJ1-5	15	CASSARGREAQPQHF
TRBV7-9	TRBJ1-1	15	CASSLGSPRDTEAFF
TRBV13	TRBJ2-7	17	CASSLNRDTGGVYEQYF
TRBV18	TRBJ2-5	13	CASSPRQQETQYF
TRBV29-1	TRBJ2-1	14	CSVGGTGSYNEQFF
TRBV30	TRBJ2-3	15	CAWRASGRAPDTQYF